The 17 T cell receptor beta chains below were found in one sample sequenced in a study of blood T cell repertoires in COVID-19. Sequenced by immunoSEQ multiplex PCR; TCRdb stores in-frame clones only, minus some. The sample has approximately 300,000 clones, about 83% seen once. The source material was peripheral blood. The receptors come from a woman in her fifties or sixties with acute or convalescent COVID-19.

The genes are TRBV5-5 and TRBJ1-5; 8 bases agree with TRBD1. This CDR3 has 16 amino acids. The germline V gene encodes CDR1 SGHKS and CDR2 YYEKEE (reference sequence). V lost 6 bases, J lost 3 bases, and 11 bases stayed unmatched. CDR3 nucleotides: TGTGCCAGCACCTCCACTACAGGGGGATCCAATCAGCCCCAGCATTTT. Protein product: CASTSTTGGSNQPQHF.

The DNA for the CDR3 is TGTGCCAGCAGCTCCCTGGCAGGCCAAGAGACCCAGTACTTC. It yields the protein CASSSLAGQETQYF. The chain couples TRBV5-6 to TRBJ2-5; D gene unclear. The CDR3 runs 14 residues. V lost 3 bases and J lost 1, with 10 bases in between. The germline CDR1 and CDR2 sequences are SGHDT and YYEEEE.

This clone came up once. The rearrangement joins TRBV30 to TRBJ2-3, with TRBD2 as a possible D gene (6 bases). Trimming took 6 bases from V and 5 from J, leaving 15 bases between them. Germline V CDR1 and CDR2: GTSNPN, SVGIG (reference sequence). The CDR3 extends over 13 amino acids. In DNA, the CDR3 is TGTGCCTGCGCGAAAGTGGGAGGAGATACGCAGTATTTT. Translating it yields CACAKVGGDTQYF.

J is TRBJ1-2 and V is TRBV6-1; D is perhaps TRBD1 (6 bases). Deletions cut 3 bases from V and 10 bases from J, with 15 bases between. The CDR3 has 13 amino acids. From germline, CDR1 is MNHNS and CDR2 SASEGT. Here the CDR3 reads CASSEAGTRNYTF. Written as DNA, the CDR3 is TGTGCCAGCAGTGAGGCAGGGACAAGGAACTACACCTTC.

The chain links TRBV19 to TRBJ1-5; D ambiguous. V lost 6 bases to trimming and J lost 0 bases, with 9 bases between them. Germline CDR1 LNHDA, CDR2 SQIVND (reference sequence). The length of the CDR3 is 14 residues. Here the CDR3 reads CASREEISNQPQHF. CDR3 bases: TGTGCCAGTAGAGAGGAGATTAGCAATCAGCCCCAGCATTTT. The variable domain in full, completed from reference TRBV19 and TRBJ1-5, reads DGGITQSPKYLFRKEGQNVTLSCEQNLNHDAMYWYRQDPGQGLRLIYYSQIVNDFQKGDIAEGYSVSREKKESFPLTVTSAQKNPTAFYLCASREEISNQPQHFGDGTRLSIL.

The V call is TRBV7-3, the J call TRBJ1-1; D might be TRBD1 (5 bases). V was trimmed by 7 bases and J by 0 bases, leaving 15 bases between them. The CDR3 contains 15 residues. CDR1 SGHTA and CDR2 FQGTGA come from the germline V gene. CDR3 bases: TGTGCCAGCACCCAAGCGACAGTAATGAACACTGAAGCTTTCTTT. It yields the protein CASTQATVMNTEAFF.

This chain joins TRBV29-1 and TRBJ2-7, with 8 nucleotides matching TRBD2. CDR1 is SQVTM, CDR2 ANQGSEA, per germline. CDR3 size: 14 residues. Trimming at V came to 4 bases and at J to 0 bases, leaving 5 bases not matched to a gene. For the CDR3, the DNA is TGCAGCGTTGCCCTACTAGCGGCCTCCTACGAGCAGTACTTC. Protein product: CSVALLAASYEQYF.

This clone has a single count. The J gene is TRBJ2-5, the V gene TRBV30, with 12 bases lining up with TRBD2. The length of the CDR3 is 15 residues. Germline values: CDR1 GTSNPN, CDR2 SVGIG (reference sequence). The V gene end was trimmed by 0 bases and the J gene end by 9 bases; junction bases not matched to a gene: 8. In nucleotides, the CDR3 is TGTGCCTGGAGTGTACTGTCTAGCGGGGGGGTAGCCCAGTACTTC. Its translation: CAWSVLSSGGVAQYF.

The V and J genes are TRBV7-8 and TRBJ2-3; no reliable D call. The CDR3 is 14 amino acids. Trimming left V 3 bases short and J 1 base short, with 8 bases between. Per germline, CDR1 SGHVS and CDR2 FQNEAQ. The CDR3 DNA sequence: TGTGCCAGCAGCTTGGCACGCCGCACAGATACGCAGTATTTT. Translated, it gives CASSLARRTDTQYF.

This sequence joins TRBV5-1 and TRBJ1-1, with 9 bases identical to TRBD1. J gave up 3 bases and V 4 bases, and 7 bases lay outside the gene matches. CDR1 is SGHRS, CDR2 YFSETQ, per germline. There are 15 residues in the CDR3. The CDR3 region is CASSGTGLADTEAFF. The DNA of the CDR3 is TGCGCCAGCAGCGGGACAGGGCTCGCGGACACTGAAGCTTTCTTT.

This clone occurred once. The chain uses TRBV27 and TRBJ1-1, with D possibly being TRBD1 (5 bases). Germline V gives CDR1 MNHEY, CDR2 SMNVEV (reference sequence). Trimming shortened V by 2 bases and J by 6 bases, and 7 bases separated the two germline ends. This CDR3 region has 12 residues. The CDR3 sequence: CASSLAGAEAFF. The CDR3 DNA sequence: TGTGCCAGCAGTTTAGCGGGGGCTGAAGCTTTCTTT.

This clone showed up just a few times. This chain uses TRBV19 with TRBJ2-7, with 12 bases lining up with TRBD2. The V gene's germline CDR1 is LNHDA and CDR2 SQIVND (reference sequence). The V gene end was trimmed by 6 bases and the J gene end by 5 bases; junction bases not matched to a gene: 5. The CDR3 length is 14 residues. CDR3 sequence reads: CASRAASGRDEQYF. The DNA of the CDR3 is TGTGCCAGTAGAGCGGCTAGCGGGAGGGACGAGCAGTACTTC.

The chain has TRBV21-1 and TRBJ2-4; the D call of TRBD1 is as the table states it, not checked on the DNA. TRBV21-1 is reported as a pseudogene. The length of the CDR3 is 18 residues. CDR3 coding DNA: TGTGCCAGCAGCCAAATACTAAGAGGACACGCAAACAAAAACATTCAGTACTTC. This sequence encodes CASSQILRGHANKNIQYF.

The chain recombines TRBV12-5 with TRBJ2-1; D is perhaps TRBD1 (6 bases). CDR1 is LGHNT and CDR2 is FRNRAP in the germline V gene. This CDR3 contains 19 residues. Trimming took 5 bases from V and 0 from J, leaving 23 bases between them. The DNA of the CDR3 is TGTGCTAGTGGTCCCCGCGTGGGGGACACCGCAAGCTCCTACAATGAGCAGTTCTTC. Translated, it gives CASGPRVGDTASSYNEQFF.

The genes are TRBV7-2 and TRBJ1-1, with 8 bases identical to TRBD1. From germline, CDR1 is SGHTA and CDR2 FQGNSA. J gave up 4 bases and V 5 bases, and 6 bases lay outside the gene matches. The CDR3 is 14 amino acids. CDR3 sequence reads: CASSANTGGTEAFF. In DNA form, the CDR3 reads TGTGCCAGCAGCGCAAACACAGGGGGCACTGAAGCTTTCTTT.

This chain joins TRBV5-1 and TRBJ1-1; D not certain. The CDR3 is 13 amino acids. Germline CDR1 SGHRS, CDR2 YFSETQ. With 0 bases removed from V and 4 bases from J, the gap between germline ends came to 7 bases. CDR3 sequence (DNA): TGCGCCAGCAGCTTGGATGATAGCACTGAAGCTTTCTTT. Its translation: CASSLDDSTEAFF. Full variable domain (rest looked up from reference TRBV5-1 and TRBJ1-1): KAGVTQTPRYLIKTRGQQVTLSCSPISGHRSVSWYQQTPGQGLQFLFEYFSETQRNKGNFPGRFSGRQFSNSRSEMNVSTLELGDSALYLCASSLDDSTEAFFGQGTRLTVV.

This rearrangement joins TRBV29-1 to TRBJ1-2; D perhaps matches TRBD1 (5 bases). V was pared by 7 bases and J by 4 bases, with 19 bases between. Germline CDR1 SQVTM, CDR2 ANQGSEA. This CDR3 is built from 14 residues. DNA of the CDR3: TGCAGCGGGAGTTCCGGGACTGCATCCTATGGCTACACCTTC. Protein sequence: CSGSSGTASYGYTF.